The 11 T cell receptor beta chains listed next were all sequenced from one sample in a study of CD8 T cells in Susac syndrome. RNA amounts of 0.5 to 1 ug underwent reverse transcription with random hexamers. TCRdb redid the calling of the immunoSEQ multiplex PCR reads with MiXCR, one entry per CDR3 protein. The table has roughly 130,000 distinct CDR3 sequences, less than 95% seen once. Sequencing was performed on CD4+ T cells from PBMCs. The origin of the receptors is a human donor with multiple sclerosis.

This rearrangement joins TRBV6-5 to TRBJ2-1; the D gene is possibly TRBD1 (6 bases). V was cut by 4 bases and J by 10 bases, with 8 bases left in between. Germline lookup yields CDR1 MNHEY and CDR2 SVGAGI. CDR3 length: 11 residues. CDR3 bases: TGTGCCAGCAGTTGGGGACAAGAGCAGTTCTTC. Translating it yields CASSWGQEQFF.

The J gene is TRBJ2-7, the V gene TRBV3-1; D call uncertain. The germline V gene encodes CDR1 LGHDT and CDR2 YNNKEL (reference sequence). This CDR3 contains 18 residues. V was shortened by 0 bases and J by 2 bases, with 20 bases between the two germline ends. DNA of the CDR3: TGTGCCAGCAGCCAAGAGAAGACCGGGTCCATCTTCCCCTACGAGCAGTACTTC. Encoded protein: CASSQEKTGSIFPYEQYF.

CDR3: CASSLGLAGEGDTQYF. In nucleotides, the CDR3 is TGTGCCAGCAGCCTGGGACTAGCGGGAGAAGGAGATACGCAGTATTTT. The chain uses TRBV3-1 and TRBJ2-3; 14 bases are shared with TRBD2. CDR3 size: 16 residues. V dropped 4 bases and J dropped 5; count of bases not matched to a gene: 5. From germline, CDR1 is LGHDT and CDR2 YNNKEL (reference sequence).

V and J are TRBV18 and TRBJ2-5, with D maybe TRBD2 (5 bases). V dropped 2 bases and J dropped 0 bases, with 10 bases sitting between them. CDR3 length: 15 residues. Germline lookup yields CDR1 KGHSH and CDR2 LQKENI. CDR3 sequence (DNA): TGTGCCAGCTCACCATTCCTCGGGAACCAAGAGACCCAGTACTTC. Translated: CASSPFLGNQETQYF.

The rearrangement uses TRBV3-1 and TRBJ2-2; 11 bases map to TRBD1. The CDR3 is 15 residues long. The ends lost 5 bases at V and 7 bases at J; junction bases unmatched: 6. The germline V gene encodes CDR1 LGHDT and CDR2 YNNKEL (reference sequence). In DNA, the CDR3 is TGTGCCAGCAGCTCGGGACAGGGGGTAATCGGGGAGCTGTTTTTT. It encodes CASSSGQGVIGELFF.

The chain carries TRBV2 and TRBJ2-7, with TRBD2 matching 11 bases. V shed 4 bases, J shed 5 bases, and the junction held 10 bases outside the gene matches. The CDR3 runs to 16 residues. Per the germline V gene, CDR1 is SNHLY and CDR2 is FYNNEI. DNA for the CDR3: TGTGCCAGCAGTGCCTTTAGCGGGAGGGCCTCACACGAGCAGTACTTC. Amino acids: CASSAFSGRASHEQYF.

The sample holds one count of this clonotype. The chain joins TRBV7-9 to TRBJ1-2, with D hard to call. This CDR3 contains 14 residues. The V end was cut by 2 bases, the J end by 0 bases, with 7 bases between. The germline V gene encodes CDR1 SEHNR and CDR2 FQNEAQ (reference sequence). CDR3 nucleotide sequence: TGTGCCAGCAGCTTAATGCCGTCTAACTATGGCTACACCTTC. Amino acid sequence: CASSLMPSNYGYTF. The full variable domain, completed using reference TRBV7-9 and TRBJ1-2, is DTGVSQNPRHKITKRGQNVTFRCDPISEHNRLYWYRQTLGQGPEFLTYFQNEAQLEKSRLLSDRFSAERPKGSFSTLEIQRTEQGDSAMYLCASSLMPSNYGYTFGSGTRLTVV.

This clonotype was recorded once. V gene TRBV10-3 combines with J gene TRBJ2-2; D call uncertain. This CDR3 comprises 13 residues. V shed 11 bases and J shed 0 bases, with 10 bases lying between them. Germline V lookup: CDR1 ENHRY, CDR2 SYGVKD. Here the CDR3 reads CAAGSPNTGELFF. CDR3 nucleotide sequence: TGTGCCGCCGGGTCCCCGAACACCGGGGAGCTGTTTTTT.

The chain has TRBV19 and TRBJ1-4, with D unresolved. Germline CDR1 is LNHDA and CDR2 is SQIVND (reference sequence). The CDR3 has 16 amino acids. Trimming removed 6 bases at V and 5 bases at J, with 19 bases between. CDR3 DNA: TGTGCCAGTAGCCGCTCCTGGCACAGTTTAAATGAAAAACTGTTTTTT. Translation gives CASSRSWHSLNEKLFF.

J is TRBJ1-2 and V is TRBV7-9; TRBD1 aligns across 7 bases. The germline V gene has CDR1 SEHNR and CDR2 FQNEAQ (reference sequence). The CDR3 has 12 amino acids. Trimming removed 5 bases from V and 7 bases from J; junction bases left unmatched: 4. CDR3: CASSQTGAGYTF. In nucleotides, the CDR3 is TGTGCCAGCAGCCAAACAGGGGCTGGCTACACCTTC.

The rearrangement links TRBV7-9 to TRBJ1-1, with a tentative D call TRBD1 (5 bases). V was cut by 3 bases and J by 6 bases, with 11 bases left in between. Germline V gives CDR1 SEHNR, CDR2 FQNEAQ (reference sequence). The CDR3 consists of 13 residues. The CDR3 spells CASSFTSGPEAFF. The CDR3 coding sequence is TGTGCCAGCAGCTTTACCTCGGGACCTGAAGCTTTCTTT. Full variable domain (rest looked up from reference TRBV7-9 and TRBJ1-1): DTGVSQNPRHKITKRGQNVTFRCDPISEHNRLYWYRQTLGQGPEFLTYFQNEAQLEKSRLLSDRFSAERPKGSFSTLEIQRTEQGDSAMYLCASSFTSGPEAFFGQGTRLTVV.